The clone carrying this T cell receptor beta chain was counted only a few times. Documented time point: healthy volunteer bleed at 2 weeks. Total RNA was isolated from whole blood that had not been fractionated. TCRdb called the RACE reads again in MiXCR, with one record for every CDR3 protein. The table has roughly 46,000 distinct CDR3 sequences, around 4.5% seen once; the top ten hold 4.5% to 6%. This sample was included in a study of human T cells and chemical hapten exposure. Germline loops: CDR1 ENHRY, CDR2 SYGVKD. The CDR3 runs 15 residues. The V gene end was trimmed by 4 bases and the J gene end by 1 base; junction bases not matched to a gene: 6.

This sequence originates from a human donor in good health. Some clones in this sample may be carry-over from other donors' samples. Sequenced input: whole blood. The chain combines TRBV10-3 with TRBJ2-7; 8 bases agree with TRBD1. The CDR3 protein is CAISARQGFSYEQYF. CDR3 DNA: TGTGCCATCAGTGCTCGACAGGGGTTTTCCTACGAGCAGTACTTC.